Sequencing of this T cell receptor beta chain was carried out in a study of cytomegalovirus exposure and HLA in healthy donors. Details on this clone: Antigen unknown.

The study ran its PCR with 60 Vbeta and 13 Jbeta primers. Using immunoSEQ multiplex PCR, the repertoire was profiled, and TCRdb retains in-frame clones only, with some absent. The profile covers around 94,000 clones, with more than 60% appearing a single time and 3.9% taken by the ten largest. The trim removed 5 bases at V and 1 base at J, leaving 4 bases unmatched. Germline-derived CDR1 and CDR2 are SEHNR and FQNEAQ (reference sequence). The CDR3 covers 15 residues. Notes on the study in general: The study had only CMV serostatus as immune exposure information. Across donors, presence/absence analyses took sequencing depth to be roughly uniform. It was 164 TCR beta chains that were listed as cytomegalovirus-associated.

This TCR was sampled from a man aged 30 to 39 in good health and CMV-seronegative. V and J are TRBV7-9 and TRBJ2-2, with TRBD1 identical over 7 bases. Sequencing was performed on PBMCs. The CDR3 nucleotides read TGTGCCAGCAGCGCCAGGACAGGGAACACCGGGGAGCTGTTTTTT. Translation gives CASSARTGNTGELFF.